The entry below gives a single T cell receptor (beta chain) sequence along with its context. It lacks a known antigen. No per-base quality is available; no much larger clone lies one base away. CDR3 length: 15 amino acids, cysteine to phenylalanine. This entry keeps only the CDR3 DNA: 45 bases, framed from base 1. As encoded in the germline V gene, CDR1 is MNHEY while CDR2 is SVGAGI. Compared with germline, V lacks 6 bases and J lacks 2 bases; bases without a gene match: 9. The data stem from a study of OX40 agonist ivuxolimab in advanced cancers. With respect to the entire study: Ivuxolimab was a fully human IgG2 agonistic monoclonal antibody targeting the costimulatory receptor OX40 (CD134). Partial responses occurred in three dose-escalation patients, of whom one had hepatocellular carcinoma and two had cutaneous melanoma. Patients were allowed to have had prior anti-PD-1, anti-PD-L1 or anti-CTLA-4 therapy, and around 40% of the dose-escalation patients had previously received checkpoint inhibitors. In the dose-escalation cohort, 70% to 85% of patients were male, and the mean age was approximately 55 years, with a range of roughly 20 to 80. The paper covers the monotherapy dose-escalation part of the phase I ivuxolimab trial, which included N of about 50 patients. Among the approximately 50 dose-escalation patients, roughly 20 had hepatocellular carcinoma, 15 or so melanoma, 9 renal cell carcinoma and 9 head and neck cancer. Intravenous ivuxolimab was administered to patients every 2 weeks at six dose levels: 0.01, 0.1, 0.3, 1.5, 3 and 10 mg/kg. Peripheral TCRbeta sequencing was intended to test whether TCR sequence diversity was altered and clonal T-cell expansion was caused by ivuxolimab.

Genomic DNA was extracted from sorted cells for sequencing of the TCRbeta CDR3 region. TCRbeta CDR3 regions were sequenced using the immunoSEQ Assay. Held by TCRdb, this immuneACCESS table contains in-frame sequences only and omits some clones. Under half of the omission traces to an unresolved V gene where checked; the cause of the rest is unknown. The sample contains 85,000 to 100,000 clones, roughly 93% of them found a single time. 0.26% of the sample comes from the top ten. The full study reports these points: The antigen specificity of the clonally expanded peripheral T cells was not determined. Clonal expansion of both CD4+ and CD8+ blood T cells was observed from baseline to week 6 at doses 0.1 to 3.0 mg/kg. In partial responders in the 0.1-3.0 mg/kg groups, normalized peripheral clonal expansion was found to be among the lowest, especially among CD8+ T cells. After ivuxolimab, more expanded clones were found on average in CD8+ T cells than in CD4+ T cells. Low levels of normalized T-cell clonal expansion were also seen in some patients who did not respond.

The trial excluded patients who had a history of autoimmune disease or who were on systemic immunosuppression. Peripheral blood for TCR sequencing was collected from all dose cohorts at baseline, on cycle 4 day 1, and on cycle 7 day 1. Samples were obtained from an open-label, multicenter, first-in-human phase I dose-escalation trial of ivuxolimab. Adults with locally advanced or metastatic head and neck squamous cell, hepatocellular, melanoma or renal cell carcinoma were enrolled in the trial. CD4+ and CD8+ T cells were sorted separately from peripheral blood before TCR sequencing. This sequence was found in an adult with an advanced solid tumor such as melanoma, head and neck, liver or kidney cancer. The sample here was CD4+ or CD8+ T cells sorted from blood, taken in a trial of the OX40 agonist ivuxolimab. The chain joins TRBV6-5 to TRBJ2-7; TRBD1 agrees with 8 junctional bases. In nucleotides, the sequence is TGTGCCAGCAGGACGGACAGGGAGACTCCCTACGAGCAGTACTTC. Its protein reads: CASRTDRETPYEQYF.